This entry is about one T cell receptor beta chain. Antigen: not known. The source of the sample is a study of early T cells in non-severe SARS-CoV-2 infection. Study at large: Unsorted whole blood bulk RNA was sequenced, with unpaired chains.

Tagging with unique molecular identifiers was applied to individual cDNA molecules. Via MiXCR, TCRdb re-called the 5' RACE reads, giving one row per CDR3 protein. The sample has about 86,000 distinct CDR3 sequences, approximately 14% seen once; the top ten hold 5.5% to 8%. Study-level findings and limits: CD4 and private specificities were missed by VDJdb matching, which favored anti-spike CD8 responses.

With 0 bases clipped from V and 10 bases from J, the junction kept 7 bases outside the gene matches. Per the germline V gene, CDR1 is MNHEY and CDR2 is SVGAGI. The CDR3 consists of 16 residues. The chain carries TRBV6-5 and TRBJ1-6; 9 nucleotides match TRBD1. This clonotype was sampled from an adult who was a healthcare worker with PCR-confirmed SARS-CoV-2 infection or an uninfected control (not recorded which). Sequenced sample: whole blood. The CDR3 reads CASSYSRDRVGSPLHF. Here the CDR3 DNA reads TGTGCCAGCAGTTACTCACGGGACAGGGTTGGATCACCCCTCCACTTT.